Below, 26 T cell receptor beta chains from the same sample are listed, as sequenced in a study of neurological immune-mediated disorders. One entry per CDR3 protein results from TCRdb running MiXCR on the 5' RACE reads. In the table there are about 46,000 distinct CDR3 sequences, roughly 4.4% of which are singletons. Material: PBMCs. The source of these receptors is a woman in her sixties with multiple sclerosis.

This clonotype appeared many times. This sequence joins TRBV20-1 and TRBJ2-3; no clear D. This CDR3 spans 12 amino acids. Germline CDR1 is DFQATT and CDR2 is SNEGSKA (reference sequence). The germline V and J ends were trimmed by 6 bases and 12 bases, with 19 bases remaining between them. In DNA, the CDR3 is TGCAGTGCCCTCCCCGGGTCACCACCTCAGTATTTT. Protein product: CSALPGSPPQYF.

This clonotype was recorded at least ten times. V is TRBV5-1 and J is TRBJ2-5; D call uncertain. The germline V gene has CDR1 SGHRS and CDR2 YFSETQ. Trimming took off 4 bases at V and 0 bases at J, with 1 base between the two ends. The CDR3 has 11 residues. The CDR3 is CASSNQETQYF. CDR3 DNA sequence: TGCGCCAGCAGCAACCAAGAGACCCAGTACTTC.

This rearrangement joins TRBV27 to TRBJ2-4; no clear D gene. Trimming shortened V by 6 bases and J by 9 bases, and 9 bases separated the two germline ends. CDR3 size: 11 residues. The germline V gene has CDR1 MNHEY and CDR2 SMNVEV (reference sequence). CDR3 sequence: CASRGWGIQYF. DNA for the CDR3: TGTGCCAGCAGAGGCTGGGGCATTCAGTACTTC.

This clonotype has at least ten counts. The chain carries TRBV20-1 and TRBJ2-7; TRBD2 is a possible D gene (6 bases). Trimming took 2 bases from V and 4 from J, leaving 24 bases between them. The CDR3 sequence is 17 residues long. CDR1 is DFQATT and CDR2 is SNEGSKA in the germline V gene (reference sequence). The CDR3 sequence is CSARPRPETGGWYEQYF. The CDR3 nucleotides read TGCAGTGCTAGACCCCGGCCGGAAACCGGAGGGTGGTACGAGCAGTACTTC.

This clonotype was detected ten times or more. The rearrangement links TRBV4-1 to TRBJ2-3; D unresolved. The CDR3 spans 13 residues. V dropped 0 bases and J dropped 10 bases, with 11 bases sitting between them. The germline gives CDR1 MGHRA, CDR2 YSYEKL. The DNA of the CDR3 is TGCGCCAGCAGCCAAGATTATAGGGCACCGCAGTATTTT. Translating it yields CASSQDYRAPQYF.

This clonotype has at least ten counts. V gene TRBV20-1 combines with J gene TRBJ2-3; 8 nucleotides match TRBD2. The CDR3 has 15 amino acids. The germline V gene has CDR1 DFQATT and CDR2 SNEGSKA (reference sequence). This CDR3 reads CSFRRAGDGTDTQYF. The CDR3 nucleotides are TGCAGCTTTAGACGAGCGGGAGATGGCACAGATACGCAGTATTTT.

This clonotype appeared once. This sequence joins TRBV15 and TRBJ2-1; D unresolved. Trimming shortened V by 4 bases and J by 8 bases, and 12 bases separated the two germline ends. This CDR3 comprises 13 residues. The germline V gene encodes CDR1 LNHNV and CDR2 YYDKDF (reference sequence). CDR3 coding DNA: TGTGCCACCAGCAAAAGTAGTCGTCATGAGCAGTTCTTC. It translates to CATSKSSRHEQFF.

CDR3 sequence reads: CASSLVVGREQFF. The CDR3 region has the DNA TGTGCCAGCAGCTTAGTAGTGGGCAGGGAGCAGTTCTTC. The V and J genes are TRBV11-3 and TRBJ2-1, with D unresolved. This CDR3 spans 13 amino acids. CDR1 and CDR2 (germline): SGHNT, YENEEA. With 1 base removed from V and 10 bases from J, the gap between germline ends came to 11 bases.

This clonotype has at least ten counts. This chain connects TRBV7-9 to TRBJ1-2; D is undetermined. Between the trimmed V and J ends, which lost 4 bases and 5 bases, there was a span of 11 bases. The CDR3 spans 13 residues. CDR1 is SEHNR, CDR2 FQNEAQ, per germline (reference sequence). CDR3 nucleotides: TGTGCCAGCAGCTCGACGGACCCGTATGGCTACACCTTC. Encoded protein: CASSSTDPYGYTF.

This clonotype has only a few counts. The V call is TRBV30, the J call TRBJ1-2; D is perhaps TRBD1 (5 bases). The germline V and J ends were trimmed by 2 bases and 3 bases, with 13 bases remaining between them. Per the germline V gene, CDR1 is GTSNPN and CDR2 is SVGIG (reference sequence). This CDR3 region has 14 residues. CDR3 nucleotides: TGTGCCTGGAGTACGGGGGTGTTATACTATGGCTACACCTTC. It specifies CAWSTGVLYYGYTF.

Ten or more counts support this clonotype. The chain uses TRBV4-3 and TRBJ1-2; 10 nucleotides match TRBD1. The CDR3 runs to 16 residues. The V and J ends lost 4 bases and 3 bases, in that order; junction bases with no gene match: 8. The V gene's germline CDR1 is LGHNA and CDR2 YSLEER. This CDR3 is CASSPRDRGNHYGYTF. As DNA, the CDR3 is TGCGCCAGCAGCCCCCGGGACAGGGGCAATCACTATGGCTACACCTTC.

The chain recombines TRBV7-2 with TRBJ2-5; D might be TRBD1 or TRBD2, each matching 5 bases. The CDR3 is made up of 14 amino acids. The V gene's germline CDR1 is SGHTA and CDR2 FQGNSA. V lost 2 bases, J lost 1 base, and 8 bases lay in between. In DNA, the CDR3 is TGTGCCAGCAGCTTATGGGGGTCCCAAGAGACCCAGTACTTC. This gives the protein CASSLWGSQETQYF.

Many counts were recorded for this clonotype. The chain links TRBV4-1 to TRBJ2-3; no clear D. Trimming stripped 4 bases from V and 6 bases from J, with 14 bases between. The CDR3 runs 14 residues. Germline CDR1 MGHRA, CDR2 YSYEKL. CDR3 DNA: TGCGCCAGCAGCCGCTTGACCGAGAGTGATACGCAGTATTTT. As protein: CASSRLTESDTQYF.

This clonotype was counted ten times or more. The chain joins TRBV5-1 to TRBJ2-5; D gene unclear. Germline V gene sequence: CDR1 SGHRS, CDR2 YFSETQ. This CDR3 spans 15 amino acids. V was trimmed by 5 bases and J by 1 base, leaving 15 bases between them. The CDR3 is CASSSFPDFQETQYF. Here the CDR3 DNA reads TGCGCCAGCAGTTCCTTCCCCGATTTCCAAGAGACCCAGTACTTC. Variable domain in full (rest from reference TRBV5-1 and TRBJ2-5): KAGVTQTPRYLIKTRGQQVTLSCSPISGHRSVSWYQQTPGQGLQFLFEYFSETQRNKGNFPGRFSGRQFSNSRSEMNVSTLELGDSALYLCASSSFPDFQETQYFGPGTRLLVL.

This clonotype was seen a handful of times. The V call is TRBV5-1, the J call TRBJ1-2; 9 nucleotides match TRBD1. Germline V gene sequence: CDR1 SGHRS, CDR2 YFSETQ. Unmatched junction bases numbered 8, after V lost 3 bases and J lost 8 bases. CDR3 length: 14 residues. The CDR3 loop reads CASSSDRGYEGYTF. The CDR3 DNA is TGCGCCAGCAGCTCGGACAGGGGCTATGAAGGCTACACCTTC.

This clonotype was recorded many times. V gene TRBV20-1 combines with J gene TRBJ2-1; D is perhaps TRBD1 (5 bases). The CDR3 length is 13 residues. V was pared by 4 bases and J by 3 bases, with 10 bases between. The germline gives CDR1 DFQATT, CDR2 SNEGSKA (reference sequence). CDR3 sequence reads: CSATGKRYNEQFF. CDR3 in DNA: TGCAGTGCTACAGGGAAGCGCTACAATGAGCAGTTCTTC.

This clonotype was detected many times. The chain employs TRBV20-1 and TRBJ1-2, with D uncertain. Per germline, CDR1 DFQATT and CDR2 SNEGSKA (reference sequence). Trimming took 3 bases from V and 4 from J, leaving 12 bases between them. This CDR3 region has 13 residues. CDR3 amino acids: CSASVGRIYGYTF. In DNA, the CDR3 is TGCAGTGCTAGTGTCGGCAGGATCTATGGCTACACCTTC.

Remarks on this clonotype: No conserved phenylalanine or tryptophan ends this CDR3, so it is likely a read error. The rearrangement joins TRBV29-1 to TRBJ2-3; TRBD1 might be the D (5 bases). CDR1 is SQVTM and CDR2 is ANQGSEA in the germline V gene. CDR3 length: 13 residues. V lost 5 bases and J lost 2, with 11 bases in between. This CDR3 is CSVTWGPTDTQYY. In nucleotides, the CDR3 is TGCAGCGTTACCTGGGGCCCCACAGATACGCAGTATTAT.

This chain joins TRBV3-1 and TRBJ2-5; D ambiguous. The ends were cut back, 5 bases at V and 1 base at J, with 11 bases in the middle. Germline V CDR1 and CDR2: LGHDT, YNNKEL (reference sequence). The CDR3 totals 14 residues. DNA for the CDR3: TGTGCCAGCAGCACCCTTGGGTCCCAAGAGACCCAGTACTTC. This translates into CASSTLGSQETQYF.

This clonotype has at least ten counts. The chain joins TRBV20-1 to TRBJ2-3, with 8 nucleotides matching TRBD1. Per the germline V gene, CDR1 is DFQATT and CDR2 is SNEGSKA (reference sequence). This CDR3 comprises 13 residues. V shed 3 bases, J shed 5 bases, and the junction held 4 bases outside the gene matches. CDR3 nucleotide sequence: TGCAGTGCTAGGACAGGGGCGAGAGATACGCAGTATTTT. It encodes CSARTGARDTQYF.

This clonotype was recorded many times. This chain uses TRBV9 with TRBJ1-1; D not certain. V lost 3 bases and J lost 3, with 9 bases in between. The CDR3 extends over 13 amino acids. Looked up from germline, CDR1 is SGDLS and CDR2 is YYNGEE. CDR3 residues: CASSAIRDTEAFF. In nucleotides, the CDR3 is TGTGCCAGCAGCGCAATTCGGGACACTGAAGCTTTCTTT.

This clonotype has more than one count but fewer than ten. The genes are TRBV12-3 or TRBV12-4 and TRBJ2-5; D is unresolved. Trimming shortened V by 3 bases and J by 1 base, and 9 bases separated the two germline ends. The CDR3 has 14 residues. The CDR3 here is CASSFGVLQETQYF. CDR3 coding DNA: TGTGCCAGCAGTTTTGGGGTTCTCCAAGAGACCCAGTACTTC.

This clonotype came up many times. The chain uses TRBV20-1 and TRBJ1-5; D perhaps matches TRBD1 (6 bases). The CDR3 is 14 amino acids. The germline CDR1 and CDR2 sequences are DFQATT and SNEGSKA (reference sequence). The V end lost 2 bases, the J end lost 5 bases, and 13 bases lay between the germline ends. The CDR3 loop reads CSARPGHPDQPQHF. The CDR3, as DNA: TGCAGTGCTAGACCGGGACACCCAGATCAGCCCCAGCATTTT.

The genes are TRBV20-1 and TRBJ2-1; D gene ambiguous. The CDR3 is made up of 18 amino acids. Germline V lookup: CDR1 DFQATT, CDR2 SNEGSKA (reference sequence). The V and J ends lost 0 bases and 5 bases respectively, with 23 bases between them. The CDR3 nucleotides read TGCAGTGCTAGAGATCATCCGGAACTCCACAAATCCCACAATGAGCAGTTCTTC. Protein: CSARDHPELHKSHNEQFF.

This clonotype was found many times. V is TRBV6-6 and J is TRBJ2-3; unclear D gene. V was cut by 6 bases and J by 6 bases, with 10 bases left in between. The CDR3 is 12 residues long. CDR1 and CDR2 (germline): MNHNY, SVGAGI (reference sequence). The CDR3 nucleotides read TGTGCCAGCAGCTCCTTGATGGATACGCAGTATTTT. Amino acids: CASSSLMDTQYF.

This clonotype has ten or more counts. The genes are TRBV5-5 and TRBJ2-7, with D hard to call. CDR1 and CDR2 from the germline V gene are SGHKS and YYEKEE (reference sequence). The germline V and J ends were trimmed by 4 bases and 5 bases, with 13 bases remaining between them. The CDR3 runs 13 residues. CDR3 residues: CASSPLGIHEQYV. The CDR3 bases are TGTGCCAGCAGCCCTCTAGGGATCCACGAGCAGTACGTC.